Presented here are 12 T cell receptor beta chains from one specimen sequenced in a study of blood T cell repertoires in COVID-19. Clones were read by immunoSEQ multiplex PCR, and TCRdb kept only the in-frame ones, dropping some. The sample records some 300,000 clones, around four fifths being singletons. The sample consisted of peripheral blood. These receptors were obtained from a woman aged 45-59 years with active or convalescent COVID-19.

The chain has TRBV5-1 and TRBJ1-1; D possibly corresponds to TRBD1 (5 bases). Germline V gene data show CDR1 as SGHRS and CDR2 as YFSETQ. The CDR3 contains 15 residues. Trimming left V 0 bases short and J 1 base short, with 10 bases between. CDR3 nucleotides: TGCGCCAGCAGCTTGGGCGAGACAGCGAACACTGAAGCTTTCTTT. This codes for CASSLGETANTEAFF.

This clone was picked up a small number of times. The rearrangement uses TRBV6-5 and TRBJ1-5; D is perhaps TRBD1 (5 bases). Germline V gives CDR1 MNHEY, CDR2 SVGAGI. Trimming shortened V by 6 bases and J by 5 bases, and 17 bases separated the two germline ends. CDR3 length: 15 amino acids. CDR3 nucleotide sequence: TGTGCCAGCAGGGGACGGGAAGCGGGATATCAGCCCCAGCATTTT. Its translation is CASRGREAGYQPQHF.

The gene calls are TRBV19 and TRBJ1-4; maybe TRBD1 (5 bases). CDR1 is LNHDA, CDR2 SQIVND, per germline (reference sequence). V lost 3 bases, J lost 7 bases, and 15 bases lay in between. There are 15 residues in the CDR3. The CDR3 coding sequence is TGTGCCAGTAGTATGTCGGGTAGGACAAGTGAAAAACTGTTTTTT. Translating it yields CASSMSGRTSEKLFF.

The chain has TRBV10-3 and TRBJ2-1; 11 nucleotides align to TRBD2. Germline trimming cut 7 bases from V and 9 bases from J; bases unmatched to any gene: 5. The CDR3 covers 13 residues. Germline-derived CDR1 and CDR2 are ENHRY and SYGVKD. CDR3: CAIKGSGRGEQFF. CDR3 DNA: TGTGCCATCAAAGGTAGCGGGAGGGGTGAGCAGTTCTTC.

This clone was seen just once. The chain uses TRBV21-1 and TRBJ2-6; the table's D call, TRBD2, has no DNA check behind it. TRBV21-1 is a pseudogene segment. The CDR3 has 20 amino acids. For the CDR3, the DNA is TGTGCCAGCAGCAAAGCTTCGAATGGGGCGCTTAGCGGGGGGGCCAACGTCCTGACTTTC. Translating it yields CASSKASNGALSGGANVLTF.

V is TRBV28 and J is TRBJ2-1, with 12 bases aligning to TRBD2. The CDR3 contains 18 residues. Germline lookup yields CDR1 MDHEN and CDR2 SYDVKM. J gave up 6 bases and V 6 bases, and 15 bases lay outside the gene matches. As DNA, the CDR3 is TGTGCCAGCAGGCTTCTAGCGGGAGGGCTTCTGGGCGGCAATGAGCAGTTCTTC. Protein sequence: CASRLLAGGLLGGNEQFF.

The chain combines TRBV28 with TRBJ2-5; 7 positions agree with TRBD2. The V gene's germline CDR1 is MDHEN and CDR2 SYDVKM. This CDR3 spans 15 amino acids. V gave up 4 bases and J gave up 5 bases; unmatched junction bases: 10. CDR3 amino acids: CASSSPTSWFETQYF. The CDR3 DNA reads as TGTGCCAGCAGTTCCCCGACTAGCTGGTTTGAGACCCAGTACTTC.

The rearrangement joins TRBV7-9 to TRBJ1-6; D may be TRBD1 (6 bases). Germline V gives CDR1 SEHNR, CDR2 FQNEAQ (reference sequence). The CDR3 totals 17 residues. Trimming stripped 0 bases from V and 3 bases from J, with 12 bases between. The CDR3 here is CASSLAKSGVYNSPLHF. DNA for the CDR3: TGTGCCAGCAGCTTAGCCAAATCAGGGGTCTATAATTCACCCCTCCACTTT.

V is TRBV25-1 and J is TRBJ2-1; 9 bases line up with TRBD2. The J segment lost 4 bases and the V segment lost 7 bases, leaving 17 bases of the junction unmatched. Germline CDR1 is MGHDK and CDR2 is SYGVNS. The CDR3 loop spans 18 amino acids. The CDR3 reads CASTRLAVAGEVYNEQFF. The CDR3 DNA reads TGTGCCAGCACCCGACTGGCGGTAGCGGGAGAGGTGTACAATGAGCAGTTCTTC.

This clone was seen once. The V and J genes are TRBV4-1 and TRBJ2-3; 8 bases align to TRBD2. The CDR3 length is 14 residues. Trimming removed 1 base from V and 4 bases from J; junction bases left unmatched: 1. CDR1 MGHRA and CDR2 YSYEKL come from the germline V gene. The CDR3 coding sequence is TGCGCCAGCAGCCAAGCGGGACTAGCAGATACGCAGTATTTT. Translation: CASSQAGLADTQYF.

The CDR3 loop reads CASSRQGQYNEQFF. The CDR3 nucleotides are TGTGCCAGCAGCCGACAGGGGCAATACAATGAGCAGTTCTTC. V and J are TRBV2 and TRBJ2-1, with TRBD1 matching over 8 bases. The ends lost 6 bases at V and 4 bases at J; junction bases unmatched: 5. The CDR3 sequence is 14 residues long. The germline CDR1 and CDR2 sequences are SNHLY and FYNNEI. Supplemented by reference TRBV2 and TRBJ2-1, the full variable domain reads EPEVTQTPSHQVTQMGQEVILRCVPISNHLYFYWYRQILGQKVEFLVSFYNNEISEKSEIFDDQFSVERPDGSNFTLKIRSTKLEDSAMYFCASSRQGQYNEQFFGPGTRLTVL.

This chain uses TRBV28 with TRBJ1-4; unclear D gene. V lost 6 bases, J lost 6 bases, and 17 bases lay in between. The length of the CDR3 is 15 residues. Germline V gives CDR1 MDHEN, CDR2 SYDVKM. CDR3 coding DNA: TGTGCCAGCAGCTCCCCGGGGTTAGAGGATGAAAAACTGTTTTTT. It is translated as CASSSPGLEDEKLFF. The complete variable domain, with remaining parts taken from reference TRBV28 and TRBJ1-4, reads DVKVTQSSRYLVKRTGEKVFLECVQDMDHENMFWYRQDPGLGLRLIYFSYDVKMKEKGDIPEGYSVSREKKERFSLILESASTNQTSMYLCASSSPGLEDEKLFFGSGTQLSVL.